Each of the 21 T cell receptor beta chains below was sequenced from the same sample in a study of T-cell reconstitution after alpha-beta-depleted transplantation in children. The TCRbeta library incorporated unique molecular identifiers. Via MiXCR, TCRdb re-called the PCR reads, giving one row per CDR3 protein. There are approximately 200,000 distinct CDR3 sequences in the sample; 5% to 6.5% occur only once, and just over 4.5% lies in the top ten. The sequenced sample was PBMCs, obtained before TCRalphabeta/CD19-depleted stem cell transplant. The source of these receptors is a girl under three years old with combined immunodeficiency, due to receive a stem cell transplant.

This clonotype was observed a handful of times. This sequence joins TRBV19 and TRBJ1-5; D might be TRBD1 (6 bases). The CDR3 runs 15 residues. The V end was cut by 0 bases, the J end by 4 bases, with 10 bases between. Germline assignment: CDR1 LNHDA and CDR2 SQIVND (reference sequence). The CDR3 here is CASSIEQGRNQPQHF. CDR3 nucleotides: TGTGCCAGTAGTATAGAGCAGGGGCGAAATCAGCCCCAGCATTTT.

This clonotype has at least ten counts. The rearrangement uses TRBV7-2 and TRBJ2-3; the match to TRBD2 covers 10 bases. The CDR3 extends over 17 amino acids. Germline V gene data show CDR1 as SGHTA and CDR2 as FQGNSA. V lost 2 bases, J lost 4 bases, and 9 bases stayed unmatched. CDR3 DNA sequence: TGTGCCAGCAGCTTAAGGATTCTAGCGGGGGTCGCAGATACGCAGTATTTT. Its protein is CASSLRILAGVADTQYF.

This clonotype came up many times. The chain recombines TRBV3-1 with TRBJ2-7, with D uncertain. CDR1 LGHDT and CDR2 YNNKEL come from the germline V gene (reference sequence). This CDR3 contains 15 residues. Trimming left V 3 bases short and J 7 bases short, with 19 bases between. The DNA for the CDR3 is TGTGCCAGCAGCCAGGAGAAGGGAAGGTTCCCGGAGCAGTACTTC. Its translation: CASSQEKGRFPEQYF.

This clonotype was found a few times. The rearrangement uses TRBV19 and TRBJ2-1; 13 bases fit TRBD2. After removal of 6 bases from V and 5 bases from J, the junction contained 4 bases not matched to a gene. The CDR3 has 15 residues. Germline V CDR1 and CDR2: LNHDA, SQIVND (reference sequence). This chain's CDR3 is CASRLAGGFDNEQFF. CDR3 nucleotides: TGTGCCAGTAGACTAGCGGGAGGGTTCGACAATGAGCAGTTCTTC.

This clonotype was recorded a few times. The chain uses TRBV12-3 or TRBV12-4 and TRBJ1-4; TRBD1 might be the D (6 bases). The CDR3 totals 16 residues. Trimming cost V 3 bases and J 0 bases, with 11 bases left between them. In DNA, the CDR3 is TGTGCCAGCAGTTTTGGGGCAGGGGCAACTAATGAAAAACTGTTTTTT. Its protein is CASSFGAGATNEKLFF.

The sample holds many counts of this clonotype. The rearrangement uses TRBV12-3 or TRBV12-4 and TRBJ1-4; D unclear. This CDR3 is 17 amino acids long. Trimming took 4 bases from V and 0 from J, leaving 15 bases between them. In DNA form, the CDR3 reads TGTGCCAGCAGTTCCGGGTGGAGGATTGCAACTAATGAAAAACTGTTTTTT. Translated: CASSSGWRIATNEKLFF.

This clonotype has just a few counts. J is TRBJ2-2 and V is TRBV7-3, with 10 bases fitting TRBD1. Germline V gene data show CDR1 as SGHTA and CDR2 as FQGTGA. With V trimmed by 4 bases and J by 7 bases, 3 bases remained unmatched. The CDR3 has 14 residues. For the CDR3, the DNA is TGTGCCAGCAGCTGGACAGGGGGGGACGGGGAGCTGTTTTTT. Translation gives CASSWTGGDGELFF.

To note about this clonotype: Here the CDR3 omits its conserved ending phenylalanine or tryptophan, so a read error is the likely source. J is TRBJ1-1 and V is TRBV29-1; 11 bases fit TRBD1. Germline values: CDR1 SQVTM, CDR2 ANQGSEA. The CDR3 has 15 amino acids. With 4 bases clipped from V and 5 bases from J, the junction kept 9 bases outside the gene matches. CDR3 protein: CSVGTGGAGETEAFV. In DNA, the CDR3 is TGCAGCGTTGGGACAGGGGGCGCGGGGGAGACTGAAGCTTTCGTT.

This clonotype was observed many times. The chain recombines TRBV21-1 with TRBJ2-3. TRBV21-1 is designated a pseudogene. This CDR3 has 14 residues. The CDR3 DNA sequence: TGTGCCAGCAGCAAGGCAGGTAGCACAGATACGCAGTATTTT. Amino acids: CASSKAGSTDTQYF.

At least ten counts were recorded for this clonotype. V usage is TRBV5-1 and J usage is TRBJ2-5; D call uncertain. V gave up 0 bases and J gave up 3 bases, with 6 bases separating them. Germline V gene sequence: CDR1 SGHRS, CDR2 YFSETQ. This CDR3 region has 13 residues. CDR3 in amino acids: CASSLVVEETQYF. The CDR3 DNA follows: TGCGCCAGCAGCTTGGTCGTAGAAGAGACCCAGTACTTC.

This clonotype was observed at least ten times. The chain carries TRBV7-6 and TRBJ1-6, with a tentative D call TRBD1 (5 bases). V lost 5 bases and J lost 5, with 19 bases in between. The germline V gene encodes CDR1 SGHVS and CDR2 FNYEAQ. This CDR3 is 17 amino acids long. CDR3 in amino acids: CASSLRVRQLDNSPLHF. As DNA, the CDR3 is TGTGCCAGCAGCCTGAGGGTTAGACAGCTCGATAATTCACCCCTCCACTTT.

The sample holds many counts of this clonotype. The V and J genes are TRBV5-5 and TRBJ2-4; D is perhaps TRBD1 (6 bases). The V gene's germline CDR1 is SGHKS and CDR2 YYEKEE (reference sequence). The CDR3 spans 14 residues. The germline V and J ends were trimmed by 2 bases and 6 bases, with 12 bases remaining between them. The CDR3 region is CASSLGGGLNIQYF. CDR3 nucleotide sequence: TGTGCCAGCAGCTTAGGTGGGGGCCTAAACATTCAGTACTTC. Full variable domain (missing parts from reference TRBV5-5 and TRBJ2-4): DAGVTQSPTHLIKTRGQQVTLRCSPISGHKSVSWYQQVLGQGPQFIFQYYEKEERGRGNFPDRFSARQFPNYSSELNVNALLLGDSALYLCASSLGGGLNIQYFGAGTRLSVL.

This clonotype was seen repeatedly, ten times or more. The chain couples TRBV7-2 to TRBJ2-7, with D possibly TRBD1 on 6 matching bases. V lost 5 bases to trimming and J lost 6 bases, with 11 bases between them. The CDR3 loop spans 12 amino acids. CDR1 is SGHTA, CDR2 FQGNSA, per germline. CDR3 sequence reads: CASSPDRTEQYF. DNA of the CDR3: TGTGCCAGCAGCCCCGACAGGACCGAGCAGTACTTC.

This clonotype was detected many times. The chain uses TRBV4-1 and TRBJ2-7; D remains unclear. The CDR3 has 15 amino acids. V was shortened by 0 bases and J by 3 bases, with 12 bases between the two germline ends. Looked up from germline, CDR1 is MGHRA and CDR2 is YSYEKL. This CDR3 is CASSQEVSPIYEQYF. CDR3 nucleotides: TGCGCCAGCAGCCAAGAGGTCTCTCCCATCTACGAGCAGTACTTC.

This clonotype was seen repeatedly, ten times or more. Mismatch with germline at one junction end may stem from a read error. This chain links TRBV12-3 or TRBV12-4 with TRBJ2-7; no reliable D call. This CDR3 has 11 amino acids. The CDR3 spells CASSLSWVLTF. CDR3 bases: TGTGCCAGCAGTTTATCTTGGGTGCTAACCTTC.

At least ten counts were recorded for this clonotype. V gene TRBV12-3 or TRBV12-4 combines with J gene TRBJ1-5; D gene ambiguous. V gave up 2 bases and J gave up 3 bases, with 2 bases separating them. CDR3 length: 12 amino acids. CDR3 protein: CASSLFNQPQHF. The CDR3 DNA follows: TGTGCCAGCAGTTTATTCAATCAGCCCCAGCATTTT.

The chain uses TRBV2 and TRBJ2-3; D gene uncertain. The CDR3 totals 15 residues. Germline-derived CDR1 and CDR2 are SNHLY and FYNNEI. Trimming pared 1 base from V and 6 bases from J, leaving 14 bases between. The CDR3 loop is CASSEDVARWDTQYF. The DNA of the CDR3 is TGTGCCAGCAGTGAAGATGTGGCCCGCTGGGATACGCAGTATTTT.

This clonotype was seen many times. The rearrangement joins TRBV11-3 to TRBJ2-7; possibly TRBD1 for D (5 bases). The CDR3 sequence is 18 residues long. CDR1 and CDR2 from the germline V gene are SGHNT and YENEEA. The V and J ends lost 1 base and 6 bases respectively, with 25 bases between them. The CDR3 is CASSLVGPTTLGQGEQYF. CDR3 DNA sequence: TGTGCCAGCAGCTTAGTTGGCCCTACAACCTTAGGACAAGGCGAGCAGTACTTC.

This clonotype was picked up many times. The genes are TRBV6-2 or TRBV6-3 and TRBJ1-1; TRBD1 matches at 10 bases. V lost 5 bases and J lost 4; bases outside the gene matches: 7. Germline V gene data show CDR1 as MNHEY and CDR2 as SVGEGT. The CDR3 is made up of 15 amino acids. The CDR3 loop reads CASSPSDRGPTEAFF. CDR3 DNA sequence: TGTGCCAGCAGTCCCTCTGACAGGGGGCCCACTGAAGCTTTCTTT.

This clonotype was detected a few times. The rearrangement uses TRBV5-1 and TRBJ2-1; possible D gene TRBD1, 5 bases. Per germline, CDR1 SGHRS and CDR2 YFSETQ. The CDR3 totals 14 residues. V was shortened by 2 bases and J by 3 bases, with 9 bases between the two germline ends. CDR3 nucleotides: TGCGCCAGCAGCTTCGACAGAAGCTACAATGAGCAGTTCTTC. This translates into CASSFDRSYNEQFF.

Ten or more counts support this clonotype. The chain links TRBV7-9 to TRBJ2-1, with D possibly matching TRBD2 (7 bases). Germline CDR1 SEHNR, CDR2 FQNEAQ (reference sequence). Trimming removed 5 bases from V and 9 bases from J, with 23 bases in between. The CDR3 has 16 residues. As DNA, the CDR3 is TGTGCCAGCAGCACCAGAGCGGGAAACGGAGGGGGTGAGCAGTTCTTC. It translates to CASSTRAGNGGGEQFF.